A single sample is the source of the 20 T cell receptor beta chains below, sequenced in a study of CD8+ T cells in alopecia areata. In each case, RNA was isolated and then reverse transcribed into cDNA as the sequencing template. Clones were read by immunoSEQ multiplex PCR, and TCRdb kept only the in-frame ones, dropping some. Among over 120,000 clones, roughly three fifths were seen once, and the ten largest hold approximately 6.5%. The sequencing used CD4+ T cells sorted from blood, collected at week 0. The receptor source for this set is a human donor with alopecia areata.

This chain joins TRBV6-6 and TRBJ1-6; a possible D gene is TRBD1 (6 bases). The CDR3 extends over 16 amino acids. Trimming pared 8 bases from V and 0 bases from J, leaving 14 bases between. CDR1 and CDR2 from the germline V gene are MNHNY and SVGAGI (reference sequence). CDR3 bases: TGTGCCAGCCTAGACAGGCCTAGCTCCTATAATTCACCCCTCCACTTT. This encodes CASLDRPSSYNSPLHF.

The CDR3 bases are TGTGCCAGCAGCTTGGTTAGAGTGGGTTTTGAGACCCAGTACTTC. As protein: CASSLVRVGFETQYF. V is TRBV5-6 and J is TRBJ2-5; D is unresolved. Germline V gene lookup returns CDR1 SGHDT and CDR2 YYEEEE. This CDR3 region has 15 residues. V was trimmed by 0 bases and J by 5 bases, leaving 14 bases between them.

The CDR3 loop is CAWSVRQGIQSNYGYTF. CDR3 DNA sequence: TGTGCCTGGAGTGTACGTCAGGGCATCCAATCTAACTATGGCTACACCTTC. V is TRBV30 and J is TRBJ1-2; D possibly corresponds to TRBD1 (5 bases). The germline V and J ends were trimmed by 0 bases and 0 bases, with 17 bases remaining between them. Per germline, CDR1 GTSNPN and CDR2 SVGIG (reference sequence). CDR3 length equals 17 residues.

The chain has TRBV10-3 and TRBJ2-1; the match to TRBD1 covers 7 bases. CDR1 is ENHRY, CDR2 SYGVKD, per germline. Trimming removed 8 bases from V and 5 bases from J; junction bases left unmatched: 6. There are 13 residues in the CDR3. CDR3 nucleotide sequence: TGTGCCATCCGCTCCGGGACAGACAATGAGCAGTTCTTC. This codes for CAIRSGTDNEQFF.

This clone was recorded a few times. The gene calls are TRBV6-5 and TRBJ2-5; D unclear. Germline-derived CDR1 and CDR2 are MNHEY and SVGAGI. The CDR3 is made up of 15 amino acids. V lost 0 bases to trimming and J lost 1 base, with 9 bases between them. CDR3 coding DNA: TGTGCCAGCAGTTACTCGGGCAGGTTCCAAGAGACCCAGTACTTC. Its protein product is CASSYSGRFQETQYF.

The V and J genes are TRBV4-1 and TRBJ2-2; TRBD1 aligns across 10 bases. Looked up from germline, CDR1 is MGHRA and CDR2 is YSYEKL. The CDR3 is 19 residues long. Germline trimming cut 1 base from V and 6 bases from J; bases unmatched to any gene: 14. The CDR3 bases are TGCGCCAGCAGCCAAGGCCCGCGACCCGGGACAGGGGCCGCCGGGGAGCTGTTTTTT. Protein product: CASSQGPRPGTGAAGELFF.

This clone has just a few counts. The CDR3 nucleotides read TGCGCCAGCAGCCAAGAGGTCATTTCGAACACCGGGGAGCTGTTTTTT. It specifies CASSQEVISNTGELFF. V usage is TRBV4-3 and J usage is TRBJ2-2; D gene unclear. CDR1 and CDR2 from the germline V gene are LGHNA and YSLEER. V lost 0 bases, J lost 0 bases, and 8 bases lay in between. This CDR3 is built from 16 residues.

To note about this clone: Other DNA sequences in the sample encode the same CDR3. V and J are TRBV30 and TRBJ1-5; D is undetermined. Germline CDR1 reads GTSNPN; CDR2 reads SVGIG (reference sequence). The CDR3 consists of 13 residues. V was trimmed by 0 bases and J by 4 bases, leaving 7 bases between them. The CDR3 DNA follows: TGTGCCTGGAGTGTGCGTAGAAATCAGCCCCAGCATTTT. This translates into CAWSVRRNQPQHF.

This clone was seen a few times. V usage is TRBV25-1 and J usage is TRBJ2-1; 13 bases line up with TRBD2. CDR3 length equals 17 residues. The ends lost 4 bases at V and 5 bases at J; junction bases unmatched: 8. Germline V CDR1 and CDR2: MGHDK, SYGVNS. CDR3 sequence reads: CASSGPTGTSGDNEQFF. The CDR3 DNA follows: TGTGCCAGCAGTGGCCCTACGGGGACTAGCGGGGACAATGAGCAGTTCTTC. Filled out from reference TRBV25-1 and TRBJ2-1, the complete variable domain reads EADIYQTPRYLVIGTGKKITLECSQTMGHDKMYWYQQDPGMELHLIHYSYGVNSTEKGDLSSESTVSRIRTEHFPLTLESARPSHTSQYLCASSGPTGTSGDNEQFFGPGTRLTVL.

The chain joins TRBV5-4 to TRBJ2-5; 12 bases fit TRBD2. Trimming took 3 bases from V and 5 from J; bases not matched to a gene: 5. In germline, CDR1 is SGHNT, CDR2 YYREEE (reference sequence). The CDR3 extends over 15 amino acids. Here the CDR3 reads CASSYIGTSGETQYF. The CDR3 DNA sequence: TGTGCCAGCAGCTATATCGGGACTAGCGGGGAGACCCAGTACTTC.

The genes are TRBV11-3 and TRBJ2-5; TRBD1 matches at 10 bases. The CDR3 has 14 amino acids. With V trimmed by 5 bases and J by 5 bases, 5 bases remained unmatched. The germline V gene has CDR1 SGHNT and CDR2 YENEEA. The CDR3 DNA reads as TGTGCCAGCAGCCAGGACAGGGGGACGGAGACCCAGTACTTC. Encoded protein: CASSQDRGTETQYF.

V is TRBV2 and J is TRBJ2-7; no firm D call. Germline-derived CDR1 and CDR2 are SNHLY and FYNNEI. The CDR3 loop spans 12 amino acids. V gave up 4 bases and J gave up 3 bases, with 7 bases separating them. The CDR3, as DNA: TGTGCCAGCAGTGTCGGCCTCTACGAGCAGTACTTC. Translation: CASSVGLYEQYF.

The chain links TRBV5-1 to TRBJ2-3; D unresolved. Germline V lookup: CDR1 SGHRS, CDR2 YFSETQ. With 0 bases removed from V and 3 bases from J, the gap between germline ends came to 8 bases. This CDR3 comprises 14 residues. The CDR3 sequence: CASSLGSTTDTQYF. CDR3 DNA: TGCGCCAGCAGCTTGGGCTCGACTACAGATACGCAGTATTTT.

This sequence joins TRBV15 and TRBJ1-2; D ambiguous. Germline lookup yields CDR1 LNHNV and CDR2 YYDKDF (reference sequence). The length of the CDR3 is 14 residues. Deletions cut 1 base from V and 5 bases from J, with 11 bases between. The CDR3 nucleotides are TGTGCCACCAGCAGAGGCGAGGGTGGGTATGGCTACACCTTC. Amino acid sequence: CATSRGEGGYGYTF.

V is TRBV11-1 and J is TRBJ1-3; the D is unclear. The CDR3 consists of 11 residues. Trimming removed 4 bases from V and 7 bases from J, with 5 bases in between. Germline assignment: CDR1 SGHAT and CDR2 FQDESV (reference sequence). Here the CDR3 DNA reads TGTGCCAGCAGCTCCATGAACACCATATATTTT. Translated, it gives CASSSMNTIYF.

V and J are TRBV5-1 and TRBJ2-3; TRBD2 is a possible D gene (5 bases). V was shortened by 4 bases and J by 5 bases, with 8 bases between the two germline ends. Germline CDR1 reads SGHRS; CDR2 reads YFSETQ. There are 12 residues in the CDR3. CDR3 sequence: CASSNGGDTQYF. In DNA, the CDR3 is TGCGCCAGCAGCAACGGAGGAGATACGCAGTATTTT.

The genes are TRBV18 and TRBJ1-6, with 7 nucleotides matching TRBD1. V lost 2 bases and J lost 7; bases outside the gene matches: 5. CDR1 is KGHSH, CDR2 LQKENI, per germline. CDR3 size: 15 residues. CDR3 region: CASSPFQGENSPLHF. Written as DNA, the CDR3 is TGTGCCAGCTCACCATTTCAGGGGGAGAATTCACCCCTCCACTTT.

The sample holds a few counts of this clone. The chain links TRBV6-6 to TRBJ1-2; 9 positions agree with TRBD1. The CDR3 runs to 14 residues. The V gene end was trimmed by 6 bases and the J gene end by 8 bases; junction bases not matched to a gene: 10. Germline V gives CDR1 MNHNY, CDR2 SVGAGI (reference sequence). CDR3 in amino acids: CASRSQGAPGGYTF. Here the CDR3 DNA reads TGTGCCAGCAGATCACAGGGGGCGCCGGGAGGCTACACCTTC.

This rearrangement joins TRBV27 to TRBJ1-2; weak D call: TRBD1 (6 bases). Trimming took 4 bases from V and 0 from J, leaving 18 bases between them. The CDR3 contains 17 residues. Germline CDR1 is MNHEY and CDR2 is SMNVEV (reference sequence). The CDR3 DNA follows: TGTGCCAGCAGTTCAGGACAGAGACGAGGTTCTAACTATGGCTACACCTTC. This encodes CASSSGQRRGSNYGYTF.

V and J are TRBV29-1 and TRBJ1-2; D remains unclear. V was shortened by 3 bases and J by 11 bases, with 16 bases between the two germline ends. The CDR3 contains 12 residues. Per germline, CDR1 SQVTM and CDR2 ANQGSEA. The DNA for the CDR3 is TGCAGCGTTGATTCCCTCGACCGGGGTTACACCTTC. Translated: CSVDSLDRGYTF.